The subject of this entry is one T cell receptor beta chain. Its antigen is unidentified. This sample stems from a study of T cell responses to AZD1222 COVID-19 vaccine. Produced via immunoSEQ multiplex PCR; TCRdb's table is partial and in-frame only. Counted here are fewer than 180,000 clones, roughly 94% occurring once; the ten biggest clones make up roughly 1.3%. Study-wide findings and caveats: CD4 TCRs associated with vaccination spanned spike, dominating at 160-218 and 743-854.

Trimming cost V 5 bases and J 5 bases; bases outside gene matches: 7. Germline V CDR1 and CDR2: LNHDA, SQIVND (reference sequence). The CDR3 is 15 residues long. The chain has TRBV19 and TRBJ1-5, with 9 bases matching TRBD1. The source material was peripheral blood, sampled on day 0 of AZD1222 vaccination. The TCR originated in an adult in good health. CDR3 DNA: TGTGCCAGTAGTCTTCTGGACAGGGGACATCAGCCCCAGCATTTT. It yields the protein CASSLLDRGHQPQHF.